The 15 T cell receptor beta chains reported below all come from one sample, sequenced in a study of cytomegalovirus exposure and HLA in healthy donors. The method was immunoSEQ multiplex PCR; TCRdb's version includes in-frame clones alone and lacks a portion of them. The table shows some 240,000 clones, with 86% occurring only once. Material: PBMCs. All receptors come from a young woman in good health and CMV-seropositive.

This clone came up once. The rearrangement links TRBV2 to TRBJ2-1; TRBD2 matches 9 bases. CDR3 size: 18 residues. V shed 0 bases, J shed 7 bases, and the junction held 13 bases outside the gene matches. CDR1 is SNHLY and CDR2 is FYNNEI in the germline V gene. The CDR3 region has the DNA TGTGCCAGCAGTGAAGCGCTCGAGAAGCGGACTAGCGCTAATGAGCAGTTCTTC. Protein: CASSEALEKRTSANEQFF.

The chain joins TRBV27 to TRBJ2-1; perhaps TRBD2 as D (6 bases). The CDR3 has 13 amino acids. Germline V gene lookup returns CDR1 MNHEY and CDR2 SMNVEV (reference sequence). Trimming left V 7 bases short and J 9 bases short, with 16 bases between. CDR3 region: CASTGWRDGEQFF. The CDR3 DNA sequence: TGTGCCAGCACGGGATGGCGGGACGGTGAGCAGTTCTTC.

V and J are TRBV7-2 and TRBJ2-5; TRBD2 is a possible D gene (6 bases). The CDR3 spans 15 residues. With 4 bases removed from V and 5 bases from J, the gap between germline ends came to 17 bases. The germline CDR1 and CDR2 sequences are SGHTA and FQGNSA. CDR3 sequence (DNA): TGTGCCAGCAGCTCCTTCCGGGAGCGGTGGGAGACCCAGTACTTC. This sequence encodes CASSSFRERWETQYF.

The CDR3 DNA follows: TGTGCCAGTAGGGGGGAGGGGTTCGAGCAGTACTTC. Translating it yields CASRGEGFEQYF. V is TRBV19 and J is TRBJ2-7; TRBD2 matches 7 bases. This CDR3 has 12 residues. Trimming at V came to 6 bases and at J to 6 bases, leaving 5 bases not matched to a gene. Germline values: CDR1 LNHDA, CDR2 SQIVND (reference sequence).

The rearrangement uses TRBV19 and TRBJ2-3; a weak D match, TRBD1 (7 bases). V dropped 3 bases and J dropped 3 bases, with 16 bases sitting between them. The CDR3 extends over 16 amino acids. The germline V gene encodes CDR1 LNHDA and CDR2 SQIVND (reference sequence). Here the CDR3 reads CASSMGPGGLTDTQYF. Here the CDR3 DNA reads TGTGCCAGTAGTATGGGACCAGGGGGGCTTACAGATACGCAGTATTTT.

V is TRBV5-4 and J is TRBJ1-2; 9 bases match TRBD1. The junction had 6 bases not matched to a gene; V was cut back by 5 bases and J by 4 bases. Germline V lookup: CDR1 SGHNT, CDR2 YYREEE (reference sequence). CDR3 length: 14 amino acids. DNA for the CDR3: TGTGCCAGCAGGCCAGGGGACAGGGCCTATGGCTACACCTTC. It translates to CASRPGDRAYGYTF.

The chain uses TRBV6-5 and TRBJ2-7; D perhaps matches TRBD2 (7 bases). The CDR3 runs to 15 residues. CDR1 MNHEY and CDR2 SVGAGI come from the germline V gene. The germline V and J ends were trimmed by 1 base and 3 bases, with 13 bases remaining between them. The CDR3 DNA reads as TGTGCCAGCAGTTACTTGGGGGGGCACGTCTACGAGCAGTACTTC. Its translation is CASSYLGGHVYEQYF.

The CDR3 loop reads CAWRRPGAYNEQFF. The CDR3 DNA is TGTGCCTGGAGACGTCCGGGAGCCTACAATGAGCAGTTCTTC. The chain uses TRBV30 and TRBJ2-1; tentative D call: TRBD2 (6 bases). The CDR3 sequence is 14 residues long. Germline CDR1 reads GTSNPN; CDR2 reads SVGIG (reference sequence). Trimming cost V 3 bases and J 2 bases, with 11 bases left between them.

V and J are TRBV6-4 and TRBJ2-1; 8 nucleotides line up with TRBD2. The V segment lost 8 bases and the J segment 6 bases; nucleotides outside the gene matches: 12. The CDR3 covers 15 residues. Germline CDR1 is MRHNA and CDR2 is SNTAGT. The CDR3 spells CASARFSGKSNEQFF. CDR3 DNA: TGTGCCAGCGCCAGATTTAGCGGGAAAAGCAATGAGCAGTTCTTC.

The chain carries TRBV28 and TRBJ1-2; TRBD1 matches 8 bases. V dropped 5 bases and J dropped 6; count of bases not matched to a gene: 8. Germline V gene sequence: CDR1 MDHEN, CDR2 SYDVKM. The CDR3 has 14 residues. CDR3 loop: CASSPHGQGNGYTF. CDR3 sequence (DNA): TGTGCCAGCAGTCCGCATGGACAGGGTAATGGCTACACCTTC.

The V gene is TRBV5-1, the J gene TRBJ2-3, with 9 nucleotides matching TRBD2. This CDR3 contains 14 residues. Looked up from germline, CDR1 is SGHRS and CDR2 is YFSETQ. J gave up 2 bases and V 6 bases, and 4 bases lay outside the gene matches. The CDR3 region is CASMTSGDTDTQYF. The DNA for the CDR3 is TGCGCCAGCATGACTAGCGGAGACACAGATACGCAGTATTTT.

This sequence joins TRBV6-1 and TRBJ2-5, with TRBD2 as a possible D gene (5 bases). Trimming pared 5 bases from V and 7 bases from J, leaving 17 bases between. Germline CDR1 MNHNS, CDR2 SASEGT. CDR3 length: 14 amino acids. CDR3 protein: CASSSSPGMGTQYF. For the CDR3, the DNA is TGTGCCAGCAGTAGCTCTCCCGGGATGGGGACCCAGTACTTC.

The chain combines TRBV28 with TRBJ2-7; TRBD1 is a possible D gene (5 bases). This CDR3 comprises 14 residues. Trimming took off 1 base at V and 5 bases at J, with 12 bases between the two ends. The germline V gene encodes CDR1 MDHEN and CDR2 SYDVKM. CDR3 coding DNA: TGTGCCAGCAGTTTATTCGCAGGGATTGACGAGCAGTACTTC. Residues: CASSLFAGIDEQYF.

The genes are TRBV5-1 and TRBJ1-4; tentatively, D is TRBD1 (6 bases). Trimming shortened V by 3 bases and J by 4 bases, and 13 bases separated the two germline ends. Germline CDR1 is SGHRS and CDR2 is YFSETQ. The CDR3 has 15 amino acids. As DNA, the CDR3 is TGCGCCAGCAGCTCGGAGGGGGGGAATAATGAAAAACTGTTTTTT. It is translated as CASSSEGGNNEKLFF.

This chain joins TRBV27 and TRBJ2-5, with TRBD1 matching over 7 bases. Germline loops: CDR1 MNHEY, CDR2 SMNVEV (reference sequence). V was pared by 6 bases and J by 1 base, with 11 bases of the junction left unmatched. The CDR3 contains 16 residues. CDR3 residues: CASSNRQGTRQETQYF. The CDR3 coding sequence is TGTGCCAGCAGCAACCGACAGGGAACCCGCCAAGAGACCCAGTACTTC.